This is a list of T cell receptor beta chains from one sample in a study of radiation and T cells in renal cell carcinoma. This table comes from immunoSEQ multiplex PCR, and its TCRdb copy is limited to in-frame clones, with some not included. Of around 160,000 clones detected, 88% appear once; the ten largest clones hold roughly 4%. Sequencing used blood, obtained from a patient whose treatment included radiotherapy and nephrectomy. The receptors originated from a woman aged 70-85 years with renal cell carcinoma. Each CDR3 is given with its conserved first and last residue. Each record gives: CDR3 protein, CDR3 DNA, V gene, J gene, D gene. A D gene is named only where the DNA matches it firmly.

CATHSSGKGVEKLFF,TGTGCCACCCACTCCTCCGGCAAGGGGGTCGAAAAACTGTTTTTT,TRBV27,TRBJ1-4,NA
CASGQGRPNTEAFF,TGTGCCAGCGGACAGGGGCGACCGAACACTGAAGCTTTCTTT,TRBV19,TRBJ1-1,TRBD1
CATSGRNRETQYF,TGTGCCACCAGCGGTCGTAATCGGGAGACCCAGTACTTC,TRBV15,TRBJ2-5,NA
CASSIWGRGYNEQFF,TGTGCCAGTAGTATCTGGGGCAGGGGTTACAATGAGCAGTTCTTC,TRBV19,TRBJ2-1,NA
CASTASGGNNQPQHF,TGTGCCAGCACCGCTTCCGGGGGAAACAATCAGCCCCAGCATTTT,TRBV6-5,TRBJ1-5,NA
CASSLAGASQETQYF,TGCGCCAGCAGCCTAGCGGGGGCCTCCCAAGAGACCCAGTACTTC,TRBV5-1,TRBJ2-5,TRBD2
CASRPYGGNQPQHF,TGTGCCAGTAGGCCCTACGGAGGCAATCAGCCCCAGCATTTT,TRBV19,TRBJ1-5,NA
CASSLSRGVTEAFF,TGTGCCAGCAGCTTATCCCGGGGGGTCACTGAAGCTTTCTTT,TRBV11-3,TRBJ1-1,NA
CASSQVLFTDTQYF,TGCGCCAGCAGCCAAGTGCTTTTCACAGATACGCAGTATTTT,TRBV4-1,TRBJ2-3,NA
CASSFLEASGTGELFF,TGTGCCAGCAGTTTCTTAGAGGCGTCTGGAACCGGGGAGCTGTTTTTT,TRBV6-5,TRBJ2-2,NA
CASRASGGRANEQFF,TGTGCCAGCAGAGCTAGCGGGGGAAGGGCGAATGAGCAGTTCTTC,TRBV6-4,TRBJ2-1,TRBD2
CASRQGNQPQHF,TGTGCCAGTCGACAGGGGAATCAGCCCCAGCATTTT,TRBV19,TRBJ1-5,TRBD1
CASSQSAGVYEQYF,TGTGCCAGCAGCCAATCAGCGGGGGTGTACGAGCAGTACTTC,TRBV4-2,TRBJ2-7,TRBD2
CASTLGQGVSYEQYF,TGTGCCAGCACCCTGGGACAGGGGGTCTCCTACGAGCAGTACTTC,TRBV28,TRBJ2-7,TRBD1
CASSSSGTPGGPLHF,TGTGCCAGCAGCTCTTCCGGGACCCCGGGGGGACCCCTCCACTTT,TRBV9,TRBJ1-6,NA
CASSLLQGGGEQYF,TGTGCCAGCAGTTTATTACAGGGAGGTGGCGAGCAGTACTTC,TRBV27,TRBJ2-7,NA
CAWSGTSGGSYNEQFF,TGTGCCTGGAGCGGTACTTCGGGGGGCTCCTACAATGAGCAGTTCTTC,TRBV30,TRBJ2-1,TRBD2
CSVGGEKGGSNQPQHF,TGCAGCGTTGGAGGGGAAAAGGGGGGGAGCAATCAGCCCCAGCATTTT,TRBV29-1,TRBJ1-5,NA
CASSFGNQPQHF,TGTGCCAGCAGCTTCGGCAATCAGCCCCAGCATTTT,TRBV7-9,TRBJ1-5,NA
CSVGQNTGELFF,TGCAGCGTCGGACAGAACACCGGGGAGCTGTTTTTT,TRBV29-1,TRBJ2-2,NA
CASSPSGQTNIQYF,TGTGCCAGCAGCCCCTCCGGACAGACAAACATTCAGTACTTC,TRBV7-8,TRBJ2-4,NA
CASSESAGQGLYEQYF,TGTGCCAGCAGTGAAAGCGCGGGACAGGGCCTCTACGAGCAGTACTTC,TRBV2,TRBJ2-7,TRBD1
CASSKEGLNTGELFF,TGTGCCAGCAGCAAAGAGGGACTTAACACCGGGGAGCTGTTTTTT,TRBV21-1,TRBJ2-2,NA
CASSRWLGNYGYTF,TGTGCCAGCAGTCGCTGGCTGGGGAACTATGGCTACACCTTC,TRBV27,TRBJ1-2,NA
CASSKTETYYEQYF,TGTGCCAGCAGCAAGACAGAGACATACTACGAGCAGTACTTC,TRBV5-8,TRBJ2-7,NA
CAWITHSGYTIYF,TGTGCCTGGATCACACATTCCGGTTACACCATATATTTT,TRBV30,TRBJ1-3,NA
CASCGAPGTGELFF,TGTGCCAGTTGCGGAGCCCCGGGGACCGGGGAGCTGTTTTTT,TRBV19,TRBJ2-2,NA
CASSLEPGGVKTQYF,TGTGCCAGCAGCTTAGAGCCCGGGGGGGTTAAGACCCAGTACTTC,TRBV7-9,TRBJ2-5,TRBD2
CAWTGGQETQYF,TGTGCCTGGACCGGGGGGCAAGAGACCCAGTACTTC,TRBV30,TRBJ2-5,TRBD2
CASTAGWNTEAFF,TGTGCCAGCACGGCAGGCTGGAACACTGAAGCTTTCTTT,TRBV6-6,TRBJ1-1,NA
CASSPPQGARQPQHF,TGTGCCAGCAGTCCCCCCCAGGGGGCGAGGCAGCCCCAGCATTTT,TRBV27,TRBJ1-5,TRBD1